These 27 T cell receptor beta chains originate from one sample sequenced in a study of T cells after yellow fever vaccination. Via MiXCR, TCRdb re-called the 5' RACE reads, giving one row per CDR3 protein. The table records around 340,000 distinct CDR3 sequences, roughly an eighth of them present only once. The sample consisted of CD4+ T cells sorted from PBMCs, taken 15 days after the yellow fever booster vaccination. Every receptor here comes from a man aged 18-30 years who received the YFV17D yellow fever vaccine.

The chain joins TRBV24-1 to TRBJ2-1, with 9 bases aligning to TRBD1. The germline V gene encodes CDR1 KGHDR and CDR2 SFDVKD. CDR3 length equals 14 residues. J was trimmed by 8 bases and V by 3 bases; bases with no gene match: 4. CDR3 residues: CATSDRQGVDEQFF. The CDR3 DNA is TGTGCCACCAGTGATCGACAGGGGGTCGATGAGCAGTTCTTC.

This clonotype was recorded at least ten times. The rearrangement joins TRBV28 to TRBJ2-3, with a possible D match to TRBD2 (5 bases). CDR3 size: 15 residues. The germline V gene encodes CDR1 MDHEN and CDR2 SYDVKM. V shed 0 bases and J shed 10 bases, with 17 bases lying between them. The CDR3 loop is CASSLWSGLRGSQYF. The CDR3 DNA is TGTGCCAGCAGTTTATGGTCCGGTCTTCGCGGGTCGCAGTATTTT.

J is TRBJ2-5 and V is TRBV10-3; a weak D match, TRBD1 (6 bases). V lost 3 bases, J lost 1 base, and 15 bases lay in between. This CDR3 contains 16 residues. CDR1 is ENHRY, CDR2 SYGVKD, per germline. This CDR3 reads CAISEFLGTPQETQYF. The DNA of the CDR3 is TGTGCCATCAGTGAATTCCTGGGGACACCCCAAGAGACCCAGTACTTC.

This clonotype has a handful of counts. The rearrangement joins TRBV25-1 to TRBJ2-5, with 11 nucleotides matching TRBD2. V was pared by 3 bases and J by 1 base, with 1 base of the junction left unmatched. Germline assignment: CDR1 MGHDK and CDR2 SYGVNS. This CDR3 has 15 residues. CDR3 in amino acids: CASSDSGGAQETQYF. DNA for the CDR3: TGTGCCAGCAGTGATAGCGGGGGGGCCCAAGAGACCCAGTACTTC.

This clonotype has at least ten counts. The CDR3 coding sequence is TGTGCCAGCAGTCGTATGACAGGAATTACCTACAATGAGCAGTTCTTC. Protein sequence: CASSRMTGITYNEQFF. The chain carries TRBV7-6 and TRBJ2-1; TRBD1 might be the D (6 bases). Germline lookup yields CDR1 SGHVS and CDR2 FNYEAQ. This CDR3 comprises 16 residues. V dropped 6 bases and J dropped 2 bases, with 17 bases sitting between them.

V and J are TRBV19 and TRBJ2-5; D ambiguous. Germline assignment: CDR1 LNHDA and CDR2 SQIVND (reference sequence). The CDR3 spans 16 residues. The V end was cut by 6 bases, the J end by 3 bases, with 20 bases between. The CDR3 DNA reads as TGTGCCAGTAGCCTCTCCCCGCGAGATCTCAAAGAGACCCAGTACTTC. Its protein is CASSLSPRDLKETQYF.

The chain has TRBV5-1 and TRBJ1-5; D unclear. The length of the CDR3 is 15 residues. Germline CDR1 SGHRS, CDR2 YFSETQ. V lost 4 bases, J lost 2 bases, and 13 bases lay in between. The CDR3, as DNA: TGCGCCAGCAGCCGGGGTCCCGCGGGCAATCAGCCCCAGCATTTT. Protein product: CASSRGPAGNQPQHF.

This clonotype was seen only a few times. The rearrangement joins TRBV25-1 to TRBJ1-2; possibly TRBD1 for D (6 bases). Germline V gene sequence: CDR1 MGHDK, CDR2 SYGVNS. This CDR3 spans 13 amino acids. Between the trimmed V and J ends, which lost 6 bases and 6 bases, there was a span of 14 bases. The CDR3 spells CASSRIPGDGYTF. DNA of the CDR3: TGTGCCAGCAGCCGAATCCCAGGGGATGGCTACACCTTC.

This rearrangement joins TRBV10-3 to TRBJ1-4; D unresolved. V was clipped by 0 bases and J by 5 bases, with 10 bases between them. The CDR3 spans 15 residues. Germline V gene sequence: CDR1 ENHRY, CDR2 SYGVKD. The CDR3 bases are TGTGCCATCAGTGAGTCCGGCCTGGGAAATGAAAAACTGTTTTTT. Protein sequence: CAISESGLGNEKLFF.

This clonotype has just a few counts. This chain connects TRBV10-3 to TRBJ1-2; D is unclear. The germline V and J ends were trimmed by 2 bases and 10 bases, with 11 bases remaining between them. CDR1 and CDR2 (germline): ENHRY, SYGVKD. The CDR3 has 12 residues. CDR3 loop: CAISEELNLYTF. In DNA, the CDR3 is TGTGCCATCAGTGAGGAACTTAACCTCTACACCTTC.

The V gene is TRBV3-1, the J gene TRBJ2-3; D remains unclear. Trimming removed 4 bases at V and 4 bases at J, with 18 bases between. The CDR3 sequence is 16 residues long. The germline V gene encodes CDR1 LGHDT and CDR2 YNNKEL (reference sequence). CDR3 protein: CASSPYLGETADTQYF. The CDR3 DNA sequence: TGTGCCAGCAGCCCCTACCTTGGAGAAACCGCAGATACGCAGTATTTT.

This clonotype has just a few counts. The rearrangement links TRBV7-2 to TRBJ1-2; D gene ambiguous. Germline V lookup: CDR1 SGHTA, CDR2 FQGNSA. This CDR3 is built from 13 residues. The V end lost 1 base, the J end lost 5 bases, and 8 bases lay between the germline ends. CDR3 sequence: CASSLGKGYGYTF. The CDR3 region has the DNA TGTGCCAGCAGCTTAGGGAAGGGTTATGGCTACACCTTC.

This clonotype appeared many times. This rearrangement joins TRBV20-1 to TRBJ2-1; TRBD1 matches at 9 bases. Germline trimming cut 5 bases from V and 6 bases from J; bases unmatched to any gene: 8. CDR1 is DFQATT, CDR2 SNEGSKA, per germline (reference sequence). CDR3 length: 14 amino acids. The CDR3 is CSAPNRGRVNEQFF. CDR3 DNA sequence: TGCAGTGCTCCAAACAGGGGGCGGGTCAATGAGCAGTTCTTC.

Many counts were recorded for this clonotype. The V gene is TRBV15, the J gene TRBJ1-2, with D perhaps TRBD1 (6 bases). This CDR3 has 15 residues. With 0 bases removed from V and 8 bases from J, the gap between germline ends came to 16 bases. The V gene's germline CDR1 is LNHNV and CDR2 YYDKDF (reference sequence). The DNA of the CDR3 is TGTGCCACCAGCAGAGATTATTTTCCAGGGGAGGGCTACACCTTC. Protein: CATSRDYFPGEGYTF.

The chain has TRBV4-2 and TRBJ2-3, with D maybe TRBD2 (5 bases). The CDR3 consists of 16 residues. Trimming stripped 6 bases from V and 0 bases from J, with 16 bases between. The germline gives CDR1 LGHNA, CDR2 YNFKEQ. CDR3 in amino acids: CASRSRTSSSTDTQYF. CDR3 DNA: TGTGCCAGCAGGTCTAGGACTTCTTCTAGCACAGATACGCAGTATTTT.

The rearrangement links TRBV5-1 to TRBJ1-1; D gene unclear. CDR3 length: 13 residues. Trimming pared 4 bases from V and 11 bases from J, leaving 18 bases between. Germline lookup yields CDR1 SGHRS and CDR2 YFSETQ. CDR3 nucleotide sequence: TGCGCCAGCAGCGCCGGACCGGGAGGGAACGCTTTCTTT. It specifies CASSAGPGGNAFF.

The genes are TRBV15 and TRBJ2-1, with TRBD1 matching 9 bases. Trimming took 2 bases from V and 8 from J; bases not matched to a gene: 10. The germline CDR1 and CDR2 sequences are LNHNV and YYDKDF (reference sequence). The CDR3 consists of 16 residues. The CDR3 is CATSRTWGQGIDEQFF. The CDR3 DNA follows: TGTGCCACCAGCAGAACCTGGGGACAGGGTATTGATGAGCAGTTCTTC. Complete variable domain (other parts from reference TRBV15 and TRBJ2-1): DAMVIQNPRYQVTQFGKPVTLSCSQTLNHNVMYWYQQKSSQAPKLLFHYYDKDFNNEADTPDNFQSRRPNTSFCFLDIRSPGLGDTAMYLCATSRTWGQGIDEQFFGPGTRLTVL.

This rearrangement joins TRBV11-1 to TRBJ2-1; possibly TRBD1 for D (6 bases). The CDR3 is 17 amino acids. Germline CDR1 and CDR2: SGHAT and FQDESV (reference sequence). V lost 2 bases and J 4 bases, leaving 18 bases between the germline ends. Written as DNA, the CDR3 is TGTGCCAGCAGCTTAAGAACAGGACAGCCGCAATACAATGAGCAGTTCTTC. Translation: CASSLRTGQPQYNEQFF.

The chain recombines TRBV7-2 with TRBJ1-2; D perhaps matches TRBD1 (5 bases). Trimming took off 2 bases at V and 9 bases at J, with 7 bases between the two ends. Germline CDR1 reads SGHTA; CDR2 reads FQGNSA. This CDR3 is built from 11 residues. The CDR3 DNA reads TGTGCCAGCAGCTTATCGGACAGCTACACCTTC. Translation gives CASSLSDSYTF.

This clonotype was counted a few times. V gene TRBV5-1 combines with J gene TRBJ2-7; D unresolved. V was shortened by 0 bases and J by 0 bases, with 7 bases between the two germline ends. Per the germline V gene, CDR1 is SGHRS and CDR2 is YFSETQ. CDR3 size: 14 residues. The CDR3 loop is CASSLDASSYEQYV. CDR3 nucleotide sequence: TGCGCCAGCAGCTTGGATGCTAGCTCCTACGAGCAGTACGTC.

The chain couples TRBV9 to TRBJ2-3, with D perhaps TRBD2 (5 bases). Germline V gene data show CDR1 as SGDLS and CDR2 as YYNGEE. The CDR3 loop spans 14 amino acids. V lost 0 bases, J lost 6 bases, and 11 bases lay in between. Written as DNA, the CDR3 is TGTGCCAGCAGCGTAGAACCTAGCCAGGATACGCAGTATTTT. Its translation: CASSVEPSQDTQYF.

This clonotype was observed a few times. The V gene is TRBV4-1, the J gene TRBJ1-3; D is undetermined. The CDR3 is 16 residues long. CDR1 MGHRA and CDR2 YSYEKL come from the germline V gene. V was shortened by 0 bases and J by 9 bases, with 18 bases between the two germline ends. CDR3 bases: TGCGCCAGCAGCCAAGACGATACCCCGGGTGGAGTCACCATATATTTT. Translating it yields CASSQDDTPGGVTIYF.

There are a few counts of this clonotype. V is TRBV6-1 and J is TRBJ1-2; the D is unclear. V shed 4 bases and J shed 8 bases, with 20 bases lying between them. The CDR3 spans 15 residues. Germline V gene lookup returns CDR1 MNHNS and CDR2 SASEGT. The CDR3 spells CASSASQTAFGGYTF. For the CDR3, the DNA is TGTGCCAGCAGTGCCAGTCAGACGGCGTTCGGGGGCTACACCTTC.

This chain joins TRBV7-2 and TRBJ2-1; no definite D call. The germline V and J ends were trimmed by 5 bases and 0 bases, with 8 bases remaining between them. CDR3 length equals 14 residues. Germline assignment: CDR1 SGHTA and CDR2 FQGNSA. The CDR3 is CASSPDRSYNEQFF. The DNA for the CDR3 is TGTGCCAGCAGCCCAGACCGCTCCTACAATGAGCAGTTCTTC.

This clonotype was found a few times. The chain recombines TRBV13 with TRBJ2-1; D remains ambiguous. Germline V gene sequence: CDR1 PRHDT, CDR2 FYEKMQ (reference sequence). V was clipped by 2 bases and J by 10 bases, with 12 bases between them. The CDR3 has 13 residues. CDR3 residues: CASSLPGVVEQFF. As DNA, the CDR3 is TGTGCCAGCAGCTTACCTGGTGTAGTCGAGCAGTTCTTC.

The J gene is TRBJ1-2, the V gene TRBV7-6, with TRBD1 as a possible D gene (5 bases). CDR1 is SGHVS and CDR2 is FNYEAQ in the germline V gene. Deletions cut 2 bases from V and 4 bases from J, with 14 bases between. There are 15 residues in the CDR3. CDR3 sequence (DNA): TGTGCCAGCAGCTTATTAACGGCAGGGACCTATGGCTACACCTTC. Translating it yields CASSLLTAGTYGYTF. The full variable domain, rest sourced from reference TRBV7-6 and TRBJ1-2, is GAGVSQSPRYKVTKRGQDVALRCDPISGHVSLYWYRQALGQGPEFLTYFNYEAQQDKSGLPNDRFSAERPEGSISTLTIQRTEQRDSAMYRCASSLLTAGTYGYTFGSGTRLTVV.

The rearrangement uses TRBV12-3 or TRBV12-4 and TRBJ1-2; D may be TRBD1 (6 bases). This CDR3 spans 13 amino acids. The V and J ends lost 10 bases and 4 bases respectively, with 16 bases between them. The CDR3 bases are TGTGCCATCACCCAGGGGAGAGGCTATGGCTACACCTTC. As protein: CAITQGRGYGYTF.